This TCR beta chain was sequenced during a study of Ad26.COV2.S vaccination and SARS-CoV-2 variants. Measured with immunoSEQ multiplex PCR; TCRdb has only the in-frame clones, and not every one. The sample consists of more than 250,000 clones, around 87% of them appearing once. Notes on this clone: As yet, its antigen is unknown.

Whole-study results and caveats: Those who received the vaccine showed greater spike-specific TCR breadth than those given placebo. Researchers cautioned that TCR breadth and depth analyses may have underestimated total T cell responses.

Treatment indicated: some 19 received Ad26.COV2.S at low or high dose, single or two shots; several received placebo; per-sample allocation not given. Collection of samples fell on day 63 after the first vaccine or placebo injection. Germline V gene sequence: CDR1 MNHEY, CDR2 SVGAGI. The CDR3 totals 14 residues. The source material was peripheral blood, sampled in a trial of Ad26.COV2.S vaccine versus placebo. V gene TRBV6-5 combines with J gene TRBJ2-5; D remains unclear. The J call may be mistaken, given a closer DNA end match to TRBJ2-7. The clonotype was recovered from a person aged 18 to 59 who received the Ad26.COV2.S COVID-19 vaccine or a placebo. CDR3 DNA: TGTGCCAGCAGTTACTCGAGAGGTACCTACGAGCAGTACTTC. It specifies CASSYSRGTYEQYF.